These 28 T cell receptor beta chains were all obtained from the same sample, sequenced in a study of T-cell reconstitution after alpha-beta-depleted transplantation in children. Unique molecular identifiers were incorporated during preparation of the TCRbeta library. MiXCR, run by TCRdb on the PCR reads, gives a single entry per CDR3 protein. The sample records 450,000 to 550,000 distinct CDR3 sequences, about an eighth being singletons. Sample: PBMCs, mostly from graft donor cells, taken 180 days after TCRalphabeta/CD19-depleted stem cell transplant. These receptors were collected from a female patient aged 2-15 years who had a stem cell transplant for aplastic anemia, so the T cells may come from the graft donor.

This clonotype was observed a few times. CDR3 nucleotides: TGCAGTGCTGTCGGGGACAGGTGGTCTCAGCCCCAGCATTTT. The encoded protein is CSAVGDRWSQPQHF. The rearrangement uses TRBV20-1 and TRBJ1-5, with 8 bases matching TRBD1. Germline V gene lookup returns CDR1 DFQATT and CDR2 SNEGSKA (reference sequence). With V trimmed by 5 bases and J by 6 bases, 9 bases remained unmatched. This CDR3 spans 14 amino acids.

The chain has TRBV29-1 and TRBJ1-3; D might be TRBD1 (6 bases). The germline V gene encodes CDR1 SQVTM and CDR2 ANQGSEA. Trimming shortened V by 5 bases and J by 6 bases, and 11 bases separated the two germline ends. The CDR3 has 12 amino acids. This CDR3 is CSVSQGINTIYF. CDR3 DNA: TGCAGCGTTTCCCAGGGGATAAACACCATATATTTT.

Only a few counts were recorded for this clonotype. The V gene is TRBV11-2, the J gene TRBJ2-5; D may be TRBD1 or TRBD2 (5 bases each). The V gene's germline CDR1 is SGHAT and CDR2 FQNNGV. The V and J ends lost 0 bases and 2 bases respectively, with 16 bases between them. The CDR3 extends over 17 amino acids. CDR3 in DNA: TGTGCCAGCAGCTTAGATCTCTGGGGGTTGAGGCAAGAGACCCAGTACTTC. Amino acid sequence: CASSLDLWGLRQETQYF.

This clonotype was observed a few times. The gene calls are TRBV29-1 and TRBJ1-1; 9 bases agree with TRBD1. The CDR3 length is 13 residues. CDR1 SQVTM and CDR2 ANQGSEA come from the germline V gene. Trimming removed 6 bases from V and 5 bases from J; junction bases left unmatched: 7. The CDR3: CSVRTGERTEAFF. In DNA form, the CDR3 reads TGCAGCGTACGGACAGGGGAGAGAACTGAAGCTTTCTTT.

The rearrangement uses TRBV4-2 and TRBJ2-7; a weak D match, TRBD1 (6 bases). V gave up 0 bases and J gave up 5 bases, with 20 bases separating them. The CDR3 loop spans 17 amino acids. Germline CDR1 LGHNA, CDR2 YNFKEQ. Here the CDR3 reads CASSQDLTGYRVDEQYF. The CDR3 coding sequence is TGTGCCAGCAGCCAAGATTTAACAGGGTACCGGGTGGACGAGCAGTACTTC.

This clonotype was picked up a small number of times. V usage is TRBV20-1 and J usage is TRBJ2-3, with a possible D match to TRBD2 (6 bases). Germline V CDR1 and CDR2: DFQATT, SNEGSKA (reference sequence). This CDR3 is built from 15 residues. V was trimmed by 6 bases and J by 4 bases, leaving 20 bases between them. CDR3 amino acids: CSALVLGGGADTQYF. DNA of the CDR3: TGCAGTGCCCTCGTTTTGGGGGGAGGTGCAGATACGCAGTATTTT.

The sample holds many counts of this clonotype. The gene calls are TRBV6-2 or TRBV6-3 and TRBJ2-5, with 14 positions matching TRBD2. This CDR3 spans 17 amino acids. The germline gives CDR1 MNHEY, CDR2 SVGEGT. J gave up 2 bases and V 10 bases, and 12 bases lay outside the gene matches. In DNA form, the CDR3 reads TGTGCCACATCACTGCGACTAGCGGGAGGGCGACAAGAGACCCAGTACTTC. Its translation: CATSLRLAGGRQETQYF.

This clonotype appeared a few times. This chain connects TRBV28 to TRBJ2-1; 7 positions agree with TRBD1. CDR3 length: 14 amino acids. V gave up 6 bases and J gave up 4 bases; unmatched junction bases: 6. The germline CDR1 and CDR2 sequences are MDHEN and SYDVKM. CDR3 region: CASSHDREYNEQFF. CDR3 nucleotide sequence: TGTGCCAGCAGCCATGACAGGGAGTACAATGAGCAGTTCTTC.

CDR3 in amino acids: CSARDLALTAGELFF. The CDR3 nucleotides read TGCAGTGCTAGAGATTTAGCGCTGACGGCCGGGGAGCTGTTTTTT. The chain uses TRBV20-1 and TRBJ2-2; weak D call: TRBD2 (5 bases). The CDR3 totals 15 residues. V shed 0 bases and J shed 6 bases, with 14 bases lying between them. Germline assignment: CDR1 DFQATT and CDR2 SNEGSKA (reference sequence).

The chain links TRBV20-1 to TRBJ2-1, with 10 bases that match TRBD2. This CDR3 spans 15 amino acids. Germline-derived CDR1 and CDR2 are DFQATT and SNEGSKA (reference sequence). V trimming: 3 bases; J trimming: 6 bases; junction bases outside the gene matches: 8. The CDR3 DNA reads as TGCAGTGCTAGGGTACCTAGCGGGGGACTCAATGAGCAGTTCTTC. This gives the protein CSARVPSGGLNEQFF.

A few counts support this clonotype. The chain is built from TRBV7-8 and TRBJ1-5, with TRBD1 matching 8 bases. The CDR3 totals 20 residues. Trimming cost V 5 bases and J 1 base; bases outside gene matches: 19. The germline V gene has CDR1 SGHVS and CDR2 FQNEAQ. CDR3 protein: CASSRSGYYGQGGSNQPQHF. CDR3 sequence (DNA): TGTGCCAGCAGCCGATCCGGGTATTATGGACAGGGCGGGAGCAATCAGCCCCAGCATTTT.

This rearrangement joins TRBV11-3 to TRBJ2-1, with 15 nucleotides matching TRBD2. J gave up 10 bases and V 5 bases, and 6 bases lay outside the gene matches. The CDR3 is 15 residues long. The germline V gene has CDR1 SGHNT and CDR2 YENEEA. In DNA form, the CDR3 reads TGTGCCAGCAGCCGGACTAGCGGGAGGGCCCGGGAGCAGTTCTTC. Translation gives CASSRTSGRAREQFF.

The rearrangement joins TRBV20-1 to TRBJ2-4; TRBD2 agrees at 13 bases. J gave up 9 bases and V 6 bases, and 8 bases lay outside the gene matches. Germline assignment: CDR1 DFQATT and CDR2 SNEGSKA (reference sequence). The CDR3 runs 14 residues. For the CDR3, the DNA is TGCAGTGCCAAACGGACTAGCGGGAGTGTCATTCAGTACTTC. This encodes CSAKRTSGSVIQYF.

The rearrangement links TRBV7-9 to TRBJ1-3; weak D call: TRBD1 (6 bases). Looked up from germline, CDR1 is SEHNR and CDR2 is FQNEAQ (reference sequence). This CDR3 has 17 amino acids. Between the trimmed V and J ends, which lost 3 bases and 2 bases, there was a span of 17 bases. The DNA of the CDR3 is TGTGCCAGCAGCTTCTCCGGCGGGGGCAAAGCTGGAAACACCATATATTTT. Its translation is CASSFSGGGKAGNTIYF.

At least ten counts were recorded for this clonotype. The V and J genes are TRBV19 and TRBJ2-3, with 8 bases matching TRBD2. CDR1 and CDR2 from the germline V gene are LNHDA and SQIVND (reference sequence). This CDR3 region has 14 residues. V shed 9 bases, J shed 1 base, and the junction held 6 bases outside the gene matches. The CDR3: CASGLASRTDTQYF. CDR3 DNA: TGTGCCAGCGGACTAGCCAGTCGCACAGATACGCAGTATTTT.

V gene TRBV7-2 combines with J gene TRBJ2-3; D is uncertain. The CDR3 totals 13 residues. CDR1 is SGHTA, CDR2 FQGNSA, per germline. Trimming stripped 5 bases from V and 6 bases from J, with 12 bases between. CDR3 region: CASSTTARDTQYF. The CDR3 DNA reads TGTGCCAGCAGCACCACGGCCCGCGATACGCAGTATTTT.

This clonotype was counted a few times. The rearrangement uses TRBV7-9 and TRBJ2-1, with 12 bases fitting TRBD2. The ends lost 1 base at V and 8 bases at J; junction bases unmatched: 6. The CDR3 sequence is 16 residues long. Germline loops: CDR1 SEHNR, CDR2 FQNEAQ (reference sequence). The chain's CDR3 is CASSLGLAGGPDEQFF. The CDR3 DNA reads TGTGCCAGCAGCTTAGGGCTAGCGGGAGGGCCCGATGAGCAGTTCTTC.

This clonotype was recorded a few times. The chain is built from TRBV25-1 and TRBJ1-5; D not resolved. V was trimmed by 8 bases and J by 4 bases, leaving 9 bases between them. Germline-derived CDR1 and CDR2 are MGHDK and SYGVNS. The CDR3 loop spans 12 amino acids. Written as DNA, the CDR3 is TGTGCCAGCGCTTCGTCAAATCAGCCCCAGCATTTT. Translating it yields CASASSNQPQHF.

The chain combines TRBV20-1 with TRBJ1-5; no clear D. This CDR3 is built from 13 residues. Germline V gene lookup returns CDR1 DFQATT and CDR2 SNEGSKA (reference sequence). Trimming pared 5 bases from V and 5 bases from J, leaving 13 bases between. CDR3 amino acids: CSAFGGNYQPQHF. The CDR3 nucleotides are TGCAGTGCTTTCGGCGGGAATTATCAGCCCCAGCATTTT.

The V call is TRBV18, the J call TRBJ2-7; the D gene is possibly TRBD1 (6 bases). The CDR3 is made up of 16 amino acids. V was cut by 3 bases and J by 0 bases, with 15 bases left in between. Germline loops: CDR1 KGHSH, CDR2 LQKENI. CDR3 sequence reads: CASSPYRDRLSYEQYV. CDR3 sequence (DNA): TGTGCCAGCTCACCTTACAGGGATCGACTCTCCTACGAGCAGTACGTC.

This clonotype was picked up a small number of times. This chain uses TRBV14 with TRBJ1-5, with TRBD1 matching 9 bases. J gave up 4 bases and V 3 bases, and 7 bases lay outside the gene matches. Looked up from germline, CDR1 is SGHDN and CDR2 is FVKESK. This CDR3 is built from 16 residues. The CDR3 DNA reads TGTGCCAGCAGCCACCACCGGGACAGGGATAATCAGCCCCAGCATTTT. It yields the protein CASSHHRDRDNQPQHF.

The V call is TRBV20-1, the J call TRBJ1-4, with TRBD1 matching 10 bases. From germline, CDR1 is DFQATT and CDR2 SNEGSKA (reference sequence). V shed 5 bases and J 8 bases; nucleotides not matched to a gene: 8. The CDR3 is 14 amino acids. In nucleotides, the CDR3 is TGCAGTGCTTCCCGGGACAGGGGAAGGGAAAAACTGTTTTTT. Amino acids: CSASRDRGREKLFF.

This clonotype was seen only once. The CDR3 here is CSARDHRQGGYGYTF. The DNA of the CDR3 is TGCAGTGCTAGAGATCATAGACAGGGAGGCTATGGCTACACCTTC. The gene calls are TRBV20-1 and TRBJ1-2, with TRBD1 identical over 7 bases. Germline CDR1 is DFQATT and CDR2 is SNEGSKA (reference sequence). The CDR3 consists of 15 residues. The J segment lost 4 bases and the V segment lost 0 bases, leaving 8 bases of the junction unmatched.

This clonotype has only a few counts. The chain's CDR3 is CSGYTDTQYF. CDR3 nucleotides: TGCAGCGGGTACACAGATACGCAGTATTTT. The chain combines TRBV29-1 with TRBJ2-3; unclear D gene. From germline, CDR1 is SQVTM and CDR2 ANQGSEA. The germline V and J ends were trimmed by 7 bases and 2 bases, with 4 bases remaining between them. This CDR3 spans 10 amino acids.

The chain couples TRBV29-1 to TRBJ1-1; D remains ambiguous. Germline V CDR1 and CDR2: SQVTM, ANQGSEA. The V end was cut by 6 bases, the J end by 4 bases, with 15 bases between. The CDR3 length is 13 residues. The CDR3 is CSVITGLGTEAFF. The CDR3 DNA is TGCAGCGTAATCACGGGTCTAGGCACTGAAGCTTTCTTT.

There are many counts of this clonotype. The chain links TRBV5-1 to TRBJ2-7; 12 nucleotides match TRBD2. The V and J ends lost 2 bases and 6 bases, in that order; junction bases with no gene match: 6. Germline V lookup: CDR1 SGHRS, CDR2 YFSETQ. The CDR3 is 15 residues long. The chain's CDR3 is CASSFYPGLAGEQYF. The CDR3 bases are TGCGCCAGCAGCTTTTACCCGGGACTAGCGGGCGAGCAGTACTTC.

This clonotype appeared a few times. The V call is TRBV5-1, the J call TRBJ2-3, with TRBD2 as a possible D gene (6 bases). Germline loops: CDR1 SGHRS, CDR2 YFSETQ. Trimming cost V 1 base and J 0 bases, with 27 bases left between them. This CDR3 region has 21 residues. The CDR3: CASSLWPPLMSGHTSTDTQYF. The CDR3 DNA reads as TGCGCCAGCAGCTTGTGGCCCCCCTTGATGAGCGGGCATACGAGCACAGATACGCAGTATTTT.

This clonotype was observed a few times. The V call is TRBV7-7, the J call TRBJ2-2; the match to TRBD1 covers 8 bases. This CDR3 has 18 amino acids. CDR1 SSHAT and CDR2 FNYEAQ come from the germline V gene (reference sequence). V was pared by 2 bases and J by 4 bases, with 12 bases of the junction left unmatched. This CDR3 reads CASSLPISSDRATGELFF. The CDR3 bases are TGTGCCAGCAGCTTACCTATATCATCGGACAGGGCCACCGGGGAGCTGTTTTTT.